The entry below describes one T cell receptor (beta chain). The sample comes from a study of blood T cells in healthy people across ages. For the second PCR, which ran for 7 to 11 cycles, a sample-barcoded 5' primer and a J-beta primer mix were used. One entry per CDR3 protein, called by TCRdb with MiXCR from the 5' RACE reads. The sample holds 1.5 million to 2 million distinct CDR3 sequences, 30% to 40% seen once. The CDR3 loop spans 12 amino acids. Trimming removed 6 bases at V and 4 bases at J, with 10 bases between. The V gene's germline CDR1 is DFQATT and CDR2 SNEGSKA (reference sequence). This TCR was sampled from a woman aged 25 to 39 in good health. Sequencing used blood. V and J are TRBV20-1 and TRBJ2-1; D perhaps matches TRBD2 (6 bases). CDR3 sequence reads: CSAGGEYNEQFF. The DNA for the CDR3 is TGCAGTGCCGGCGGGGAATACAATGAGCAGTTCTTC.